The rows below give T cell receptor beta chains drawn from one sample of a study of CD8 T cells in ankylosing spondylitis. TCRdb fed the 5' RACE reads into MiXCR, producing one record per CDR3 protein. The sample contains 350,000 or so distinct CDR3 sequences, about 15% of which appear only once. What was sequenced was blood, either unsorted or a sorted T cell fraction (not recorded which). The receptors come from a male donor with ankylosing spondylitis or in good health (not recorded which). Both conserved end residues are part of each CDR3. D genes are given only for firm matches. Clone size is given for some rows only: seen once, a few or many times, or a class if the clone is expanded.

D gene: -
J gene: TRBJ2-1
V gene: TRBV12-3/TRBV12-4
clone size: -
CDR3 DNA: TGTGCCAGCAGCGCCGGGACCGACTTATTCTCCTACAATGAGCAGTTCTTC
CDR3 protein: CASSAGTDLFSYNEQFF

D gene: TRBD2
J gene: TRBJ2-5
V gene: TRBV10-3
clone size: many
CDR3 DNA: TGTGCCATCAGTGGGGTAGCGGGAATGGAGACCCAGTACTTC
CDR3 protein: CAISGVAGMETQYF

D gene: -
J gene: TRBJ2-3
V gene: TRBV20-1
clone size: few
CDR3 DNA: TGCAGTGCTAGAGTCGTGGGCGGCACAGATACGCAGTATTTT
CDR3 protein: CSARVVGGTDTQYF

D gene: -
J gene: TRBJ1-2
V gene: TRBV12-3/TRBV12-4
clone size: few
CDR3 DNA: TGTGCCAGCAGCCCCTCAGAAAGTGGCTACACCTTC
CDR3 protein: CASSPSESGYTF

D gene: -
J gene: TRBJ2-1
V gene: TRBV29-1
clone size: few
CDR3 DNA: TGCAGCGCCGGGGTGAATGAGCAGTTCTTC
CDR3 protein: CSAGVNEQFF

D gene: -
J gene: TRBJ2-3
V gene: TRBV15
clone size: -
CDR3 DNA: TGTGCCACCAGCCTTCGTCTAGCTTCCACAACAGATACGCAGTATTTT
CDR3 protein: CATSLRLASTTDTQYF

D gene: -
J gene: TRBJ1-1
V gene: TRBV7-9
clone size: few
CDR3 DNA: TGTGCCAGCAGCTTAGCAGCTCCGCAGCCTGAAGCTTTCTTT
CDR3 protein: CASSLAAPQPEAFF

D gene: TRBD1
J gene: TRBJ1-6
V gene: TRBV12-3/TRBV12-4
clone size: many
CDR3 DNA: TGTGCCAGCAGTCGAGGACAGGGGGCGAGCTCCTATAATTCACCCCTCCACTTT
CDR3 protein: CASSRGQGASSYNSPLHF

D gene: TRBD2
J gene: TRBJ2-3
V gene: TRBV20-1
clone size: few
CDR3 DNA: TGCAGTGCCCTGGGACTAGTGGCAGATACGCAGTATTTT
CDR3 protein: CSALGLVADTQYF

D gene: -
J gene: TRBJ1-2
V gene: TRBV12-3/TRBV12-4
clone size: few
CDR3 DNA: TGTGCCAGCAGTTTTAGAGGGCCCACCGGTGGCTACACCTTC
CDR3 protein: CASSFRGPTGGYTF

D gene: TRBD1
J gene: TRBJ1-5
V gene: TRBV6-1
clone size: -
CDR3 DNA: TGTGCCAGCTCAAACTACAGGGGGCAGGGCAATCAGCCCCAGCATTTT
CDR3 protein: CASSNYRGQGNQPQHF

D gene: -
J gene: TRBJ2-3
V gene: TRBV10-3
clone size: few
CDR3 DNA: TGTGCCATCCGGGGCGGATCGCGCACAGATACGCAGTATTTT
CDR3 protein: CAIRGGSRTDTQYF

D gene: -
J gene: TRBJ1-5
V gene: TRBV20-1
clone size: few
CDR3 DNA: TGCAGTGCTAGTGCGAATGGCAATCAGCCCCAGCATTTT
CDR3 protein: CSASANGNQPQHF

D gene: TRBD2
J gene: TRBJ2-3
V gene: TRBV3-1
clone size: -
CDR3 DNA: TGTGCCAGCAGCCAAGATTTTCGGGGGGACGATACGCAGTATTTT
CDR3 protein: CASSQDFRGDDTQYF

D gene: TRBD2
J gene: TRBJ2-1
V gene: TRBV4-2
clone size: few
CDR3 DNA: TGTGCCAGCAGCCAAGAGACTAGCGGGAGTTACAATGAGCAGTTCTTC
CDR3 protein: CASSQETSGSYNEQFF

D gene: -
J gene: TRBJ2-7
V gene: TRBV2
clone size: few
CDR3 DNA: TGTGCCAGCAGTTGGAACTCCTACGAGCAGTACTTC
CDR3 protein: CASSWNSYEQYF

D gene: TRBD1
J gene: TRBJ2-3
V gene: TRBV20-1
clone size: once
CDR3 DNA: TGCAGTGCTGGAGACAGGGGGAGCACAGATACGCAGTATTTT
CDR3 protein: CSAGDRGSTDTQYF

D gene: -
J gene: TRBJ2-1
V gene: TRBV7-9
clone size: many
CDR3 DNA: TGTGCCAGCAGTCTTAGGGCCCGGCAGAGCTCCTACAATGAGCAGTTCTTC
CDR3 protein: CASSLRARQSSYNEQFF

D gene: TRBD2
J gene: TRBJ2-5
V gene: TRBV10-1
clone size: few
CDR3 DNA: TGCGCCAGCAGTGGGACTAGCGGGGGAGCGGAGACCCAGTACTTC
CDR3 protein: CASSGTSGGAETQYF

D gene: TRBD1
J gene: TRBJ2-3
V gene: TRBV4-1
clone size: -
CDR3 DNA: TGCGCCAGCAGCCAAGATCGGGACAGGGGGACCGGTCCTAGCACAGATACGCAGTATTTT
CDR3 protein: CASSQDRDRGTGPSTDTQYF

D gene: -
J gene: TRBJ1-2
V gene: TRBV6-1
clone size: -
CDR3 DNA: TGTGCCAGCAGTGGGAGCGGGGGGGGCAGCTATGGCTACACCTTC
CDR3 protein: CASSGSGGGSYGYTF

D gene: TRBD1
J gene: TRBJ1-5
V gene: TRBV5-6
clone size: few
CDR3 DNA: TGTGCCAGCAGCTGGGGACAGGGTGATCAGCCCCAGCATTTT
CDR3 protein: CASSWGQGDQPQHF

D gene: -
J gene: TRBJ2-7
V gene: TRBV7-9
clone size: -
CDR3 DNA: TGTGCCAGCAGCGCACAGGGCACGAACTCCTACGAGCAGTACTTC
CDR3 protein: CASSAQGTNSYEQYF

D gene: -
J gene: TRBJ2-7
V gene: TRBV10-3
clone size: few
CDR3 DNA: TGTGCCATCAGTGACCCTATGGGCGGGGCACCCTACGAGCAGTACTTC
CDR3 protein: CAISDPMGGAPYEQYF

D gene: TRBD2
J gene: TRBJ2-1
V gene: TRBV10-3
clone size: -
CDR3 DNA: TGTGCCATCAGCCGCCCTAGCGGGAGTTACAATGAGCAGTTCTTC
CDR3 protein: CAISRPSGSYNEQFF

D gene: TRBD1
J gene: TRBJ1-2
V gene: TRBV9
clone size: -
CDR3 DNA: TGTGCCAGCAGCACTGGACAGGGGATAAGGTATGGCTACACCTTC
CDR3 protein: CASSTGQGIRYGYTF

D gene: -
J gene: TRBJ1-1
V gene: TRBV12-3/TRBV12-4
clone size: many
CDR3 DNA: TGTGCCAGCAGTTTAACGGAAGGGTTGAGGCGCGGCACTGAAGCTTTCTTT
CDR3 protein: CASSLTEGLRRGTEAFF

D gene: -
J gene: TRBJ1-2
V gene: TRBV12-3/TRBV12-4
clone size: few
CDR3 DNA: TGTGCCAGCAGTCTGGCCCTGACGCAAAACTATGGCTACACCTTC
CDR3 protein: CASSLALTQNYGYTF

D gene: TRBD1
J gene: TRBJ2-3
V gene: TRBV6-5
clone size: few
CDR3 DNA: TGTGCCAGCAGTTACACGTTAGGACAGGGCTTTGGGGGAGATACGCAGTATTTT
CDR3 protein: CASSYTLGQGFGGDTQYF

D gene: -
J gene: TRBJ1-4
V gene: TRBV7-9
clone size: -
CDR3 DNA: TGTGCCAGCACCCTTGAGACAACGGATGAAAAACTGTTTTTT
CDR3 protein: CASTLETTDEKLFF

D gene: -
J gene: TRBJ2-6
V gene: TRBV5-1
clone size: -
CDR3 DNA: TGCGCCAGCAGCTACTCAAGGGGAGTTGGTGGGGCCAACGTCCTGACTTTC
CDR3 protein: CASSYSRGVGGANVLTF

D gene: TRBD1
J gene: TRBJ1-5
V gene: TRBV6-1
clone size: -
CDR3 DNA: TGTGCCAGCAGCCTCCCCCAGGGGGAAAATCAGCCCCAGCATTTT
CDR3 protein: CASSLPQGENQPQHF

D gene: TRBD2
J gene: TRBJ2-3
V gene: TRBV20-1
clone size: few
CDR3 DNA: TGCAGTGCTAGAGGGCCTTATAGCGGGAACACAGATACGCAGTATTTT
CDR3 protein: CSARGPYSGNTDTQYF

D gene: -
J gene: TRBJ2-6
V gene: TRBV7-8
clone size: few
CDR3 DNA: TGTGCCAGCAGCTTAGAAGAGGCCTCTGGGGCCAACGTCCTGACTTTC
CDR3 protein: CASSLEEASGANVLTF

D gene: -
J gene: TRBJ2-5
V gene: TRBV3-1
clone size: once
CDR3 DNA: TGTGCCAGCAGCCTGAAGGACTGGTACCAAGAGACCCAGTACTTC
CDR3 protein: CASSLKDWYQETQYF

D gene: -
J gene: TRBJ2-7
V gene: TRBV5-1
clone size: many
CDR3 DNA: TGCGCCAGCAGCTTGGGGGGGACTGCAGTCGCCTACGAGCAGTACTTC
CDR3 protein: CASSLGGTAVAYEQYF

D gene: -
J gene: TRBJ1-4
V gene: TRBV5-6
clone size: -
CDR3 DNA: TGTGCCAGCAGCTCATATCCGGGACGGCTTAATGAAAAACTGTTTTTT
CDR3 protein: CASSSYPGRLNEKLFF

D gene: -
J gene: TRBJ2-1
V gene: TRBV5-1
clone size: -
CDR3 DNA: TGCGCCAGCAGCTCTGGAGATGGAGGGTCGGTCCTTGAGTTCTTC
CDR3 protein: CASSSGDGGSVLEFF

D gene: -
J gene: TRBJ2-2
V gene: TRBV7-9
clone size: few
CDR3 DNA: TGTGCCAGCAGCTTTATAGGTGTGAGAGGCCGTCCCGGGGAGCTGTTTTTT
CDR3 protein: CASSFIGVRGRPGELFF

D gene: -
J gene: TRBJ1-1
V gene: TRBV30
clone size: few
CDR3 DNA: TGTGCCTGGACCCTGGGACGGGCGAACACTGAAGCTTTCTTT
CDR3 protein: CAWTLGRANTEAFF

D gene: TRBD1
J gene: TRBJ1-5
V gene: TRBV12-3/TRBV12-4
clone size: many
CDR3 DNA: TGTGCCAGCAGTCGCGGGACGACAGGGATGGGCAATCAGCCCCAGCATTTT
CDR3 protein: CASSRGTTGMGNQPQHF

D gene: -
J gene: TRBJ2-7
V gene: TRBV4-1
clone size: few
CDR3 DNA: TGCGCCAGCAGCCAAGATGGGACTTCCTACGAGCAGTACTTC
CDR3 protein: CASSQDGTSYEQYF

D gene: -
J gene: TRBJ2-2
V gene: TRBV12-3/TRBV12-4
clone size: many
CDR3 DNA: TGTGCCAGCAGTTTAGGAATGGGTGGCACCGGGGAGCTGTTTTTT
CDR3 protein: CASSLGMGGTGELFF

D gene: TRBD1
J gene: TRBJ1-2
V gene: TRBV12-3/TRBV12-4
clone size: many
CDR3 DNA: TGTGCCAGCAGTACCTCGACAGGGGCGGGAGGCTACACCTTC
CDR3 protein: CASSTSTGAGGYTF

D gene: -
J gene: TRBJ2-1
V gene: TRBV24-1
clone size: few
CDR3 DNA: TGTGCCACCAGTGATTCGAGCATGACTGTCTACAATGAGCAGTTCTTC
CDR3 protein: CATSDSSMTVYNEQFF

D gene: -
J gene: TRBJ1-5
V gene: TRBV18
clone size: -
CDR3 DNA: TGTGCCAGCTCGACCGAGGGGGATCAGCCCCAGCATTTT
CDR3 protein: CASSTEGDQPQHF

D gene: TRBD1
J gene: TRBJ2-3
V gene: TRBV6-5
clone size: -
CDR3 DNA: TGTGCCAGCAGTTACTCGGGACAGGGATCAGATACGCAGTATTTT
CDR3 protein: CASSYSGQGSDTQYF